This record covers a single T cell receptor (beta chain). Germline CDR1 and CDR2: SEHNR and FQNEAQ (reference sequence). Trimming cost V 1 base and J 2 bases, with 9 bases left between them. The CDR3 sequence is 14 residues long. The record originates from a study of blood T cell repertoires in COVID-19. For the study at large: Acute and convalescent COVID-19 specimens originated in the United States, Italy and Spain. PBMCs, B-cell-depleted T cells, or T cells were the source of the cDNA or gDNA that made up the material.

In the source study's methods: Reference gene primers were amplified, and this amplification served to estimate nucleated cell counts. TCRdb keeps only in-frame clones here, not all; method: immunoSEQ multiplex PCR. Clone size and the V and J calls come from that table; the DNA yielded D and trimming. The data hold 85,000 to 90,000 clones, with less than 95% observed a single time. The origin of this receptor is a human donor with active COVID-19. The donor label of this sample is uncertain. V usage is TRBV7-9 and J usage is TRBJ2-7; possible D gene TRBD1, 5 bases. What was sequenced was peripheral blood. In nucleotides, the CDR3 is TGTGCCAGCAGCTTAGGACCCAGGGCCTACGAGCAGTACTTC. Translation: CASSLGPRAYEQYF.